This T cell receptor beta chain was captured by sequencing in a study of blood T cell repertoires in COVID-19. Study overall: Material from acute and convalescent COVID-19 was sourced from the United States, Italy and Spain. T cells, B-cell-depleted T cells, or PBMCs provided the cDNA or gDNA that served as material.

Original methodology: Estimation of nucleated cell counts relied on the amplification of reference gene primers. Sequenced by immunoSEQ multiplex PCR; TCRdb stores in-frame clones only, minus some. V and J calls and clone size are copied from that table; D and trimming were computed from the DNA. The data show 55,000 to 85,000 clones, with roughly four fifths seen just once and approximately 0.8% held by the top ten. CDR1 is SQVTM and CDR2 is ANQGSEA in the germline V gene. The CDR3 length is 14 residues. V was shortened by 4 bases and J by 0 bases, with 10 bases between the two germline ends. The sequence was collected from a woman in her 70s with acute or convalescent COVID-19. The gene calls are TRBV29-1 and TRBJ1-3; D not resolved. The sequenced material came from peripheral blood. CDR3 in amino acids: CSVVPYSSGNTIYF. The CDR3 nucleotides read TGCAGCGTTGTGCCATATAGCTCTGGAAACACCATATATTTT.